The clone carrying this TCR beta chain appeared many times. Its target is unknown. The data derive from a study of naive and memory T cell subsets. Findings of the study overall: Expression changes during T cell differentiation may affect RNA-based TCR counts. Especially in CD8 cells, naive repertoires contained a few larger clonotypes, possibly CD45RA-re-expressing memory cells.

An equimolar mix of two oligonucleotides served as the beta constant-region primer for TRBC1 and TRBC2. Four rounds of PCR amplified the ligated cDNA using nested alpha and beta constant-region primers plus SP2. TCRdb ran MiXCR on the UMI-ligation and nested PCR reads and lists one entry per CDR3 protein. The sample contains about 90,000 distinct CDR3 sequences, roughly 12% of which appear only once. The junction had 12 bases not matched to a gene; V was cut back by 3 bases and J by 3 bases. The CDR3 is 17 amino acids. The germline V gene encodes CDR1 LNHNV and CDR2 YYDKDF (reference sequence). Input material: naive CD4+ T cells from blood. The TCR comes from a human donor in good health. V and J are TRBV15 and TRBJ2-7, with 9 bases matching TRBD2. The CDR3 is CATSRVLAGRDFYEQYF. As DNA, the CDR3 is TGTGCCACCAGCAGGGTCCTAGCGGGGAGGGATTTCTACGAGCAGTACTTC.